Each of the 22 T cell receptor beta chains below was sequenced from the same sample in a study of PD-1 blockade in classical Hodgkin lymphoma (dated by TCRdb to the early 2020s). The label giving this sample's time point can be read as: newly diagnosed, previously untreated cHL patient sample. A Miltenyi CD4+ T cell isolation kit was used for magnetic negative selection to purify CD4+ T cells from thawed PBMCs. Library preparation employed the immunoSEQ multiplex PCR assay. TCRdb obtained this table from immuneACCESS and retained in-frame rearrangements with V and J assigned. These tables miss some clones; where compared with another copy, unresolved V genes account for less than half of the shortfall, and the remainder is unexplained. The sample table records tens of thousands of clones; roughly nine tenths of these occur just once. Around 0.38% of the sample rests with the top ten. Sequenced input: CD4+ T cells from blood. The receptors were sampled from a human donor with classical Hodgkin lymphoma.

V is TRBV2 and J is TRBJ2-1; 9 bases align to TRBD1. J was trimmed by 8 bases and V by 6 bases; bases with no gene match: 2. The CDR3 runs to 12 residues. Per germline, CDR1 SNHLY and CDR2 FYNNEI. CDR3 coding DNA: TGTGCCAGCAGGGACAGGGGTGATGAGCAGTTCTTC. It is translated as CASRDRGDEQFF.

The chain links TRBV11-1 to TRBJ2-5; D may be TRBD1 or TRBD2 (6 bases each). This CDR3 is 13 amino acids long. Trimming cost V 4 bases and J 4 bases, with 10 bases left between them. Germline V CDR1 and CDR2: SGHAT, FQDESV (reference sequence). The CDR3 coding sequence is TGTGCCAGCAGCTGGGGGGCTGGAGAGACCCAGTACTTC. Its translation is CASSWGAGETQYF.

The chain uses TRBV29-1 and TRBJ2-7, with 9 positions matching TRBD2. The V gene's germline CDR1 is SQVTM and CDR2 ANQGSEA. V was clipped by 2 bases and J by 6 bases; unmatched bases: 11. CDR3 length: 15 residues. The CDR3 region has the DNA TGCAGCGTTGAAATTTGGGGAGCGGGAGGTGGCGAGCAGTACTTC. It translates to CSVEIWGAGGGEQYF.

The rearrangement links TRBV5-1 to TRBJ2-7; D possibly corresponds to TRBD2 (6 bases). Trimming removed 2 bases at V and 3 bases at J, with 12 bases between. The germline V gene has CDR1 SGHRS and CDR2 YFSETQ. The CDR3 has 14 amino acids. DNA for the CDR3: TGCGCCAGCAGCTTATCGGGAGTGGTCTACGAGCAGTACTTC. Its protein product is CASSLSGVVYEQYF.

The chain is built from TRBV7-2 and TRBJ2-3, with a possible D match to TRBD2 (5 bases). This CDR3 region has 19 residues. Germline CDR1 SGHTA, CDR2 FQGNSA. Trimming shortened V by 0 bases and J by 1 base, and 20 bases separated the two germline ends. The DNA of the CDR3 is TGTGCCAGCAGCTTAGCGTTATGGCTAGCCGGACCTCGCACAGATACGCAGTATTTT. Its protein is CASSLALWLAGPRTDTQYF.

This chain links TRBV6-6 with TRBJ1-2; D may be TRBD1 (6 bases). Germline CDR1 reads MNHNY; CDR2 reads SVGAGI (reference sequence). V was trimmed by 2 bases and J by 8 bases, leaving 15 bases between them. This CDR3 spans 14 amino acids. The CDR3 DNA is TGTGCCAGCAGTTACCCGGAGGGGGGCGACGGCTACACCTTC. Its protein is CASSYPEGGDGYTF.

CDR3 nucleotide sequence: TGTGCCAGCAGCCCGGGACAGTATAATGAAAAACTGTTTTTT. Translated: CASSPGQYNEKLFF. This rearrangement joins TRBV6-1 to TRBJ1-4; 7 bases match TRBD1. J gave up 4 bases and V 6 bases, and 5 bases lay outside the gene matches. The V gene's germline CDR1 is MNHNS and CDR2 SASEGT. CDR3 size: 14 residues.

The chain carries TRBV7-3 and TRBJ2-7, with D maybe TRBD2 (6 bases). CDR1 is SGHTA and CDR2 is FQGTGA in the germline V gene. With 5 bases removed from V and 2 bases from J, the gap between germline ends came to 13 bases. The CDR3 length is 14 residues. Here the CDR3 DNA reads TGTGCCAGCAGCCCCGCGGGACCCCCCTACGAGCAGTACTTC. Protein sequence: CASSPAGPPYEQYF.

The genes are TRBV7-3 and TRBJ2-7; 9 nucleotides match TRBD2. The CDR3 has 14 residues. Germline CDR1 reads SGHTA; CDR2 reads FQGTGA. V lost 5 bases, J lost 1 base, and 3 bases stayed unmatched. The CDR3, as DNA: TGTGCCAGCAGCCTTACTAGCGGGTCCTACGAGCAGTACTTC. As protein: CASSLTSGSYEQYF.

This chain uses TRBV4-2 with TRBJ2-7; possibly TRBD2 for D (6 bases). This CDR3 is built from 14 residues. V lost 0 bases to trimming and J lost 1 base, with 7 bases between them. Per germline, CDR1 LGHNA and CDR2 YNFKEQ. CDR3 protein: CASSQDRESYEQYF. DNA of the CDR3: TGTGCCAGCAGCCAAGACCGGGAGTCCTACGAGCAGTACTTC.

This sequence joins TRBV19 and TRBJ2-2; TRBD1 aligns across 7 bases. Trimming took 3 bases from V and 6 from J; bases not matched to a gene: 13. The germline V gene encodes CDR1 LNHDA and CDR2 SQIVND (reference sequence). This CDR3 is 17 amino acids long. The CDR3 loop is CASSIRVTGRFSGELFF. CDR3 nucleotide sequence: TGTGCCAGTAGTATTAGAGTGACAGGGCGGTTTTCCGGGGAGCTGTTTTTT.

The chain has TRBV10-2 and TRBJ2-3; tentatively, D is TRBD2 (5 bases). The ends were cut back, 10 bases at V and 7 bases at J, with 21 bases in the middle. Germline loops: CDR1 WSHSY, CDR2 SAAADI. The CDR3 loop spans 14 amino acids. CDR3 sequence (DNA): TGCGCCACCGGCGAGGGTGGCCCCGTAAATACGCAGTATTTT. Its translation: CATGEGGPVNTQYF.

This sequence joins TRBV5-4 and TRBJ2-1; unclear D gene. Germline values: CDR1 SGHNT, CDR2 YYREEE (reference sequence). The CDR3 totals 13 residues. V dropped 3 bases and J dropped 9 bases, with 13 bases sitting between them. The CDR3 loop reads CASSSDHNSEQFF. The CDR3 DNA is TGTGCCAGCAGCTCAGACCACAATTCTGAGCAGTTCTTC.

This sequence joins TRBV18 and TRBJ1-2; 9 positions match TRBD1. V dropped 3 bases and J dropped 3; count of bases not matched to a gene: 5. The CDR3 loop spans 15 amino acids. Germline V gene data show CDR1 as KGHSH and CDR2 as LQKENI. The DNA of the CDR3 is TGTGCCAGCTCACCCTCCGGGACAGGGTACTATGGCTACACCTTC. It yields the protein CASSPSGTGYYGYTF.

This chain connects TRBV28 to TRBJ2-7; tentatively, D is TRBD1 (5 bases). This CDR3 region has 12 residues. V gave up 8 bases and J gave up 5 bases, with 13 bases separating them. The V gene's germline CDR1 is MDHEN and CDR2 SYDVKM. Here the CDR3 DNA reads TGTGCCAGCCGGCAGGGATCCCACGAGCAGTACTTC. The encoded protein is CASRQGSHEQYF. Drawing the rest from reference TRBV28 and TRBJ2-7, the complete variable domain is DVKVTQSSRYLVKRTGEKVFLECVQDMDHENMFWYRQDPGLGLRLIYFSYDVKMKEKGDIPEGYSVSREKKERFSLILESASTNQTSMYLCASRQGSHEQYFGPGTRLTVT.

CDR3 loop: CAISERGVGAKNIQYF. In DNA form, the CDR3 reads TGTGCCATCTCTGAGAGGGGGGTCGGAGCCAAAAACATTCAGTACTTC. V gene TRBV10-3 combines with J gene TRBJ2-4; D is possibly TRBD1 or TRBD2 (6 bases each). The germline V and J ends were trimmed by 8 bases and 0 bases, with 17 bases remaining between them. The CDR3 is made up of 16 amino acids. Per germline, CDR1 ENHRY and CDR2 SYGVKD.

This sequence joins TRBV19 and TRBJ2-1; unclear D gene. This CDR3 has 15 residues. V lost 2 bases and J lost 1, with 9 bases in between. The germline V gene has CDR1 LNHDA and CDR2 SQIVND (reference sequence). CDR3 amino acids: CASSIYSASYNEQFF. The CDR3 DNA reads TGTGCCAGTAGTATATATTCGGCATCCTACAATGAGCAGTTCTTC.

This chain joins TRBV5-8 and TRBJ2-2; D not certain. V was shortened by 0 bases and J by 6 bases, with 6 bases between the two germline ends. CDR1 is SGHTS and CDR2 is YDEGEE in the germline V gene. This CDR3 has 13 amino acids. CDR3 sequence reads: CASSLARPGELFF. The DNA of the CDR3 is TGTGCCAGCAGCTTGGCCCGGCCCGGGGAGCTGTTTTTT.

The genes are TRBV5-4 and TRBJ2-7, with no clear D. Germline V gene lookup returns CDR1 SGHNT and CDR2 YYREEE (reference sequence). V gave up 1 base and J gave up 2 bases, with 13 bases separating them. This CDR3 spans 15 amino acids. The CDR3 sequence is CASSLLTDGTYEQYF. Written as DNA, the CDR3 is TGTGCCAGCAGCTTGCTGACGGACGGTACCTACGAGCAGTACTTC.

The chain employs TRBV5-5 and TRBJ1-4; 7 nucleotides match TRBD1. Losses at the gene ends were 0 bases for V and 7 bases for J; bases not matched to a gene: 3. CDR3 length equals 14 residues. From germline, CDR1 is SGHKS and CDR2 YYEKEE (reference sequence). The CDR3 loop is CASSLEGAAEKLFF. In nucleotides, the CDR3 is TGTGCCAGCAGCTTGGAGGGGGCCGCTGAAAAACTGTTTTTT.

Concerning this clone itself: The CDR3 ends on some other residue instead of the conserved phenylalanine or tryptophan, so this is likely a read error. The chain combines TRBV7-9 with TRBJ1-2; 10 nucleotides align to TRBD1. Germline CDR1 is SEHNR and CDR2 is FQNEAQ (reference sequence). J was trimmed by 5 bases and V by 4 bases; bases with no gene match: 7. The CDR3 runs 15 residues. The DNA of the CDR3 is TGTGCCAGCAGCTCAGCCGGGACAGGGGCATATGGCTACACCCTC. This sequence encodes CASSSAGTGAYGYTL.

The chain couples TRBV6-4 to TRBJ1-6, with no clear D. There are 13 residues in the CDR3. The V end was cut by 0 bases, the J end by 9 bases, with 6 bases between. The germline CDR1 and CDR2 sequences are MRHNA and SNTAGT. CDR3 protein: CASSDSKGSPLHF. The DNA of the CDR3 is TGTGCCAGCAGTGACTCGAAAGGTTCACCCCTCCACTTT.